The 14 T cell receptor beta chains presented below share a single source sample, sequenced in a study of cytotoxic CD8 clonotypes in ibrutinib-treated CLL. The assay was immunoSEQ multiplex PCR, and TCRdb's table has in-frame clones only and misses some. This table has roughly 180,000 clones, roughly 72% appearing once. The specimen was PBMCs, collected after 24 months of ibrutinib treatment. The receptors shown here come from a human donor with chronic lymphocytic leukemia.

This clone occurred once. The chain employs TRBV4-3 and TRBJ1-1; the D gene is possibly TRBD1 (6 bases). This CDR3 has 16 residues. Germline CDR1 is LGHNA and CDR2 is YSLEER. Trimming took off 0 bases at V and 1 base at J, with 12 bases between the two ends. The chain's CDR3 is CASSQDGGLPNTEAFF. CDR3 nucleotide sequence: TGCGCCAGCAGCCAAGACGGGGGCCTGCCGAACACTGAAGCTTTCTTT.

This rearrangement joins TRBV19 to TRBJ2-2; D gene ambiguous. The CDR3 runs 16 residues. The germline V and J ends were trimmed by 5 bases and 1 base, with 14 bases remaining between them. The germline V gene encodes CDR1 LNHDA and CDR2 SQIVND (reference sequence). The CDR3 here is CASSSGAWGNTGELFF. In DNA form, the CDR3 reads TGTGCCAGTAGTTCGGGCGCTTGGGGGAACACCGGGGAGCTGTTTTTT.

Here the CDR3 reads CASSLQWTGNYGYTF. The CDR3 DNA reads as TGTGCCAGCAGCCTACAATGGACAGGGAACTATGGCTACACCTTC. The V gene is TRBV9, the J gene TRBJ1-2, with 8 bases aligning to TRBD1. The trim removed 4 bases at V and 2 bases at J, leaving 7 bases unmatched. The CDR3 sequence is 15 residues long. The germline V gene encodes CDR1 SGDLS and CDR2 YYNGEE.

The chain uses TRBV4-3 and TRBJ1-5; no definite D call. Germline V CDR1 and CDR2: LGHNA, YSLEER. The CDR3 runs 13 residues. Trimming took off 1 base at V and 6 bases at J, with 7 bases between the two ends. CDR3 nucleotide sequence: TGCGCCAGCAGCCAAGTCTTTGGTCAGCCCCAGCATTTT. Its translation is CASSQVFGQPQHF.

The CDR3 DNA reads as TGCGCCAGCAGTGAGTCCGGGCGGGAACCAACCGGGGAGCTGTTTTTT. Amino acids: CASSESGREPTGELFF. The V and J genes are TRBV10-1 and TRBJ2-2; TRBD2 might be the D (6 bases). Trimming took 0 bases from V and 5 from J, leaving 13 bases between them. The CDR3 is 16 amino acids. Looked up from germline, CDR1 is WNHNN and CDR2 is SYGVQD (reference sequence).

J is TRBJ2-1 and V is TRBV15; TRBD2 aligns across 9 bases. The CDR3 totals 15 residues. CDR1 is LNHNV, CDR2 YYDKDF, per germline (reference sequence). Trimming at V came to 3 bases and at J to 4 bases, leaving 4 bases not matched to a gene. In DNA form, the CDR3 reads TGTGCCACCAGCAGGGGGACTAGCAATTACAATGAGCAGTTCTTC. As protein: CATSRGTSNYNEQFF.

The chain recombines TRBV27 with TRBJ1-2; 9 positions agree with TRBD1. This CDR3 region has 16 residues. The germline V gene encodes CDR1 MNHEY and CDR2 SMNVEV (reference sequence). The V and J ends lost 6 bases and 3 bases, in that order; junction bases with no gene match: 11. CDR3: CASSTLGGQGDYGYTF. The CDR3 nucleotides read TGTGCCAGCAGCACCTTGGGGGGACAGGGCGACTATGGCTACACCTTC.

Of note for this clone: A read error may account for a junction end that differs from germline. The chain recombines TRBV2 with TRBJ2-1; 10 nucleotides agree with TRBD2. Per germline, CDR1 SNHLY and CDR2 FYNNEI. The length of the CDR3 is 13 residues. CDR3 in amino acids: CASTNSLGSGRLF. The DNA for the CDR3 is TGTGCCAGCACCAACAGCCTCGGTAGCGGGAGGCTCTTC.

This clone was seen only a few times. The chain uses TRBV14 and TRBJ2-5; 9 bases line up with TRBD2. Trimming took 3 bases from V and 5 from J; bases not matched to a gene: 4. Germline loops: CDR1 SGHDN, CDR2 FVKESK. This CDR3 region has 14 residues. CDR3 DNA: TGTGCCAGCAGCCATATTAGCGGGAGCGAGACCCAGTACTTC. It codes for CASSHISGSETQYF.

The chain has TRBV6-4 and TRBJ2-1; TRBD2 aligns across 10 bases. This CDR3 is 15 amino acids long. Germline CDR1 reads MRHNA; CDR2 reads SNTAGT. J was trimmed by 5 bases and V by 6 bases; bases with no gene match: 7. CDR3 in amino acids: CASSKLAGKHNEQFF. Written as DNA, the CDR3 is TGTGCCAGCAGCAAACTAGCGGGAAAACACAATGAGCAGTTCTTC.

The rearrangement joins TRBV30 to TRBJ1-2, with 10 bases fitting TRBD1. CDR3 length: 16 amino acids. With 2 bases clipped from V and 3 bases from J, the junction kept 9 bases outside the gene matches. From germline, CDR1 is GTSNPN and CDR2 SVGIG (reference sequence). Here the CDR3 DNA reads TGTGCCTGGAGTCCCCTGGGACAGGGGCTACACTATGGCTACACCTTC. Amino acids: CAWSPLGQGLHYGYTF.

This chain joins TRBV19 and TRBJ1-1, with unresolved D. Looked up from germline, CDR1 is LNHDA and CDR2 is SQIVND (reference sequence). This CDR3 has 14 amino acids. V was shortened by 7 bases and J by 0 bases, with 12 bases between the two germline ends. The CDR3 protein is CASIKFGMNTEAFF. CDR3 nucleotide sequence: TGTGCCAGTATCAAATTCGGGATGAACACTGAAGCTTTCTTT.

CDR3 sequence reads: CSVELGGDTQYF. The CDR3 bases are TGCAGCGTTGAACTGGGTGGGGATACGCAGTATTTT. This chain joins TRBV29-1 and TRBJ2-3, with D hard to call. Germline-derived CDR1 and CDR2 are SQVTM and ANQGSEA. The CDR3 has 12 amino acids. The V end was cut by 2 bases, the J end by 6 bases, with 9 bases between.

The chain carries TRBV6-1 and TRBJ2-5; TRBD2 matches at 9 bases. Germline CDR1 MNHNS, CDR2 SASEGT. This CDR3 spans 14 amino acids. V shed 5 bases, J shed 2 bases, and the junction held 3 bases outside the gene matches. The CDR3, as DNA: TGTGCCAGCAGTACCCTAGCGGGGCAAGAGACCCAGTACTTC. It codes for CASSTLAGQETQYF.